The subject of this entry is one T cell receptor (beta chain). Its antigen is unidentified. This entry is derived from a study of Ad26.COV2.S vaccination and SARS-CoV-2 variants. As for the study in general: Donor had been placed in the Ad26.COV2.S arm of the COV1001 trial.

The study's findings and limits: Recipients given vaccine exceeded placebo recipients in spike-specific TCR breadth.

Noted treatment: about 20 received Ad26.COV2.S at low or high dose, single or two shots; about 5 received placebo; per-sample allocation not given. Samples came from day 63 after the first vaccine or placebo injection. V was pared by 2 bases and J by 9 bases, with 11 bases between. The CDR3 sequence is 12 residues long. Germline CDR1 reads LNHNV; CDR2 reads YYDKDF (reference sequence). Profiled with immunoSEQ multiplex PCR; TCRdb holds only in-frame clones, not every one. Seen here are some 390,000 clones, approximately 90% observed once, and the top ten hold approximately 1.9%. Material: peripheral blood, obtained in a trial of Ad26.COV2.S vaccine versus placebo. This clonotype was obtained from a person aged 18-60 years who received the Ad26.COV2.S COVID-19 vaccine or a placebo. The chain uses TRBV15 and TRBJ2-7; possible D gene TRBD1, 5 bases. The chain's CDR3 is CATSRSAQGQYF. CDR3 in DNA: TGTGCCACCAGCAGATCGGCCCAGGGGCAGTACTTC.